This T cell receptor (beta chain) derives from a study of vaccination effects on CD4 cells after COVID-19. A remark on this clone: Its antigen is still unknown.

Using viral peptide pools, the ViraFEST assay grew out antigen-specific CD4+ T cells prior to sequencing. A 10-day culture period preceded the isolation of CD4+ T cells. This person caught SARS-CoV-2 sometime from March to December 2020, and PCR testing confirmed the infection. Cultures received IL-2 medium that replaced half the medium on days 3 and 7. V dropped 7 bases and J dropped 3; count of bases not matched to a gene: 6. The CDR3 is 13 residues long. CDR1 is SQVTM, CDR2 ANQGSEA, per germline. TCRdb keeps only in-frame clones here, not all; method: immunoSEQ multiplex PCR. The sample holds about 22,000 clones, about 72% seen once.

This TCR was recovered from a human donor who had a prior SARS-CoV-2 infection. The sequenced sample was CD4+ T cells from PBMCs cultured with SARS-CoV-2 spike peptides, obtained before COVID-19 vaccination. This chain connects TRBV29-1 to TRBJ2-5, with TRBD1 matching 9 bases. Here the CDR3 reads CSAKTGGEETQYF. Written as DNA, the CDR3 is TGCAGCGCCAAAACAGGGGGCGAAGAGACCCAGTACTTC.